This TCR beta chain derives from a study of T cells in narcolepsy. The CDR3 runs 15 residues. Germline values: CDR1 LNHNV, CDR2 YYDKDF (reference sequence). Trimming took 3 bases from V and 2 from J; bases not matched to a gene: 5. The protocol was immunoSEQ multiplex PCR, while the TCRdb copy is restricted to in-frame clones and leaves out a portion. The table has roughly 32,000 clones, roughly 80% seen once; the top ten hold approximately 1%. This rearrangement joins TRBV15 to TRBJ1-1, with TRBD1 identical over 8 bases. The material sequenced was CD45RA- memory CD4+ T cells from PBMCs. This receptor was taken from a human donor with narcolepsy. The CDR3 reads CATSSLQGANTEAFF. The CDR3 DNA sequence: TGTGCCACCAGCAGCCTGCAGGGGGCCAACACTGAAGCTTTCTTT.